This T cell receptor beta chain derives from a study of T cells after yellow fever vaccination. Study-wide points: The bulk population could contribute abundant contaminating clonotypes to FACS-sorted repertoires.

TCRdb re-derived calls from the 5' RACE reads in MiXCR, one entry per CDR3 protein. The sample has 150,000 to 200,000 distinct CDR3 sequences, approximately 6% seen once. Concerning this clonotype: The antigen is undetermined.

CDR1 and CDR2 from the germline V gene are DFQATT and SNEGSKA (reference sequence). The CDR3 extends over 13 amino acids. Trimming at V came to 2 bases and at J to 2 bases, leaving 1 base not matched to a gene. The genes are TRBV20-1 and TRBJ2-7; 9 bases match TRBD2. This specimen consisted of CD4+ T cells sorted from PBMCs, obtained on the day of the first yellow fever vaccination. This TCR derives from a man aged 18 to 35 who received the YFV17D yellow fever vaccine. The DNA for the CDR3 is TGCAGTGCTAGACTAGCGGGGACCTACGAGCAGTACGTC. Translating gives CSARLAGTYEQYV.